This TCR beta chain originates from a study of blood T cell repertoires in COVID-19. Study overall: Spain, Italy and the United States supplied samples that represented acute and convalescent COVID-19. T cells, B-cell-depleted T cells, or PBMCs supplied cDNA or gDNA.

CDR3 length equals 16 residues. The germline V gene has CDR1 MNHEY and CDR2 SVGEGT. Trimming cost V 2 bases and J 7 bases; bases outside gene matches: 8. Original data processing: Amplifying reference gene primers gave estimates of nucleated cell counts. The protocol was immunoSEQ multiplex PCR, while the TCRdb copy is restricted to in-frame clones and leaves out a portion. The V and J calls and the clone size are those of that table, but D and trimming were determined from the DNA. The table records roughly 120,000 clones, 82% of them present only once. The sequencing sample was made of peripheral blood. The chain carries TRBV6-2 or TRBV6-3 and TRBJ1-6; 7 bases match TRBD1. This sequence originates from a human donor in a cohort sampled during active COVID-19. The CDR3, as DNA: TGTGCCAGCAGTTACAATTTGGGACAGATAAATTCACCCCTCCACTTT. Amino acid sequence: CASSYNLGQINSPLHF.